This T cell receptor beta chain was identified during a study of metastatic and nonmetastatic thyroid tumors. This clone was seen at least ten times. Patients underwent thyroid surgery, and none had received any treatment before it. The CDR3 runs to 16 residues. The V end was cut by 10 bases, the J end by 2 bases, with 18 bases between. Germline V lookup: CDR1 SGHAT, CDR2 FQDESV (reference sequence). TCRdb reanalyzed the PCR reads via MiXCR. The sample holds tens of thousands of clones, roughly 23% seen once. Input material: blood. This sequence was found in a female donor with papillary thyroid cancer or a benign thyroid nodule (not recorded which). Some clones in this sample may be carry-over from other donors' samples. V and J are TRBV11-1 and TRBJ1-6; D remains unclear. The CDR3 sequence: CATQKGDLPYNSPLHF. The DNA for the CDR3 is TGTGCCACCCAAAAGGGAGATCTACCCTATAATTCACCCCTCCACTTT.